This T cell receptor beta chain was found in a study of tumor and adjacent non-tumor tissue in lung cancer. Across the study: Patients comprised over 9 adenocarcinoma, a couple of squamous cell carcinoma and 1 small cell lung cancer. Study findings and constraints: Tumor tissue had significantly higher TCR diversity than normal lung.

RNA was extracted from bulk tissue without any cell sorting. Remarks on this clonotype: Its antigen is not identified.

Germline lookup yields CDR1 DFQATT and CDR2 SNEGSKA (reference sequence). This CDR3 is built from 15 residues. V gave up 1 base and J gave up 5 bases, with 16 bases separating them. The library came from three nested PCR rounds adapted from ARM-PCR protocols. TCRdb itself ran the multiplex PCR reads through MiXCR, one entry per CDR3 protein. The repertoire holds about 93,000 distinct CDR3 sequences, with about 70% as singletons. Sequencing input: lung tumor tissue. The receptor's source is a man between 60 and 70 years old with non-small cell lung cancer. The chain links TRBV20-1 to TRBJ2-3; possibly TRBD1 or TRBD2 for D (5 bases each). CDR3 bases: TGCAGTGCTAGAGGACCGTATCGGGGCATAGATACGCAGTATTTT. Encoded protein: CSARGPYRGIDTQYF.